This T cell receptor (beta chain) was recorded in a study of graft-versus-host responses after intestinal transplantation. Study details: Isolated intestinal, liver-intestinal, or multivisceral transplants were what recipients had.

Regarding this clone: Antigen specificity is unknown.

Trimming left V 4 bases short and J 0 bases short, with 13 bases between. The germline gives CDR1 SGHTA, CDR2 FQGTGA. CDR3 length equals 16 residues. Method: immunoSEQ multiplex PCR; TCRdb's copy keeps in-frame clones and lacks some. The sample lists some 120,000 clones, 85% to 95% occurring once. Study outcomes and limitations: Among recipient marrow samples, GvH clones were found; some appeared first in ileum or blood.

The source is a human donor who was the organ donor for an intestinal transplant. The starting material was unstimulated CD8+ T cells sorted from spleen or lymph node cells, obtained before transplant. The chain uses TRBV7-3 and TRBJ1-3; D not resolved. The CDR3 sequence: CASSSGPRSSGNTIYF. The CDR3 coding sequence is TGTGCCAGCAGCTCTGGACCGAGAAGCTCTGGAAACACCATATATTTT.